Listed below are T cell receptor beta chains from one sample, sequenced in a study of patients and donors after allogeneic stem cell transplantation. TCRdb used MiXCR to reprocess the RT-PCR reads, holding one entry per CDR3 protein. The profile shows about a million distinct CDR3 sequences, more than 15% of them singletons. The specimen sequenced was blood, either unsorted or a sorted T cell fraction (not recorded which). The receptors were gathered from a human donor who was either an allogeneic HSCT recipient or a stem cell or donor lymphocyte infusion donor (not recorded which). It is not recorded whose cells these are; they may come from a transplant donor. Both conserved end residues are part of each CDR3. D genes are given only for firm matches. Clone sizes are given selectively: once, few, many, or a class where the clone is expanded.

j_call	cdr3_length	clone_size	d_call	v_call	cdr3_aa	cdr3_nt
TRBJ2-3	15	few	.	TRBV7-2	CASSSIWVESDTQYF	TGTGCCAGCAGCTCCATATGGGTTGAGTCAGATACGCAGTATTTT
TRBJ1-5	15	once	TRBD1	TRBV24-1	CATSDTGGGNQPQHF	TGTGCCACCAGTGATACAGGGGGAGGCAATCAGCCCCAGCATTTT
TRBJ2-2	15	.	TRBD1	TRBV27	CASSPLRGHTGELFF	TGTGCCAGCAGTCCTTTGAGGGGGCACACCGGGGAGCTGTTTTTT
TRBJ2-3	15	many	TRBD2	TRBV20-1	CSAKAGLAGSDTQYF	TGCAGTGCTAAAGCGGGGCTAGCCGGGTCAGATACGCAGTATTTT
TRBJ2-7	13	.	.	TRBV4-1	CASSQEETFEQYF	TGCGCCAGCAGCCAAGAGGAGACCTTCGAGCAGTACTTC
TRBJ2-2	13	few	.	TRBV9	CASSARETGELFF	TGTGCCAGCAGCGCCCGAGAAACCGGGGAGCTGTTTTTT
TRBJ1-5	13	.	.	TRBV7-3	CASSMDRNQPQHF	TGTGCCAGCAGCATGGACCGCAATCAGCCCCAGCATTTT
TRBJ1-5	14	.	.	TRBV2	CASRQARGNQPQHF	TGTGCCAGCAGGCAGGCCCGGGGCAATCAGCCCCAGCATTTT
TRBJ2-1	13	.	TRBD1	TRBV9	CASSGGPDRVPFF	TGTGCCAGCAGCGGGGGGCCCGACAGGGTCCCGTTCTTC
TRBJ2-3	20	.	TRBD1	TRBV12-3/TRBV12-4	CASSSFLWDRAIWATDTQYF	TGTGCCAGCAGTTCCTTTCTCTGGGACAGGGCCATTTGGGCCACAGATACGCAGTATTTT
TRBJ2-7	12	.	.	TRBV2	CASRQNSYEQYF	TGTGCCAGCAGACAGAACTCCTACGAGCAGTACTTC
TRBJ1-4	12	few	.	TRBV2	CASTSSNEKLFF	TGTGCCAGCACCTCAAGTAATGAAAAACTGTTTTTT
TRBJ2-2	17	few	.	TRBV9	CASSDKYTASYTGELFF	TGTGCCAGCAGCGACAAGTACACAGCATCTTACACCGGGGAGCTGTTTTTT
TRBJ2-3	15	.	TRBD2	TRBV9	CASSIAGVGTDTQYF	TGTGCCAGCAGCATAGCGGGAGTCGGTACAGATACGCAGTATTTT
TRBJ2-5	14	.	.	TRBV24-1	CATSDWDLVGAQYF	TGTGCCACCAGTGATTGGGACCTCGTGGGGGCCCAGTACTTC
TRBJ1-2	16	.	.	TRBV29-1	CSVIRGLPSTNYGYTF	TGCAGCGTCATTCGGGGTCTTCCATCAACTAACTATGGCTACACCTTC
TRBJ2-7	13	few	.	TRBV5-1	CASTQGKPYEQYF	TGCGCCAGCACCCAGGGGAAGCCCTACGAGCAGTACTTC
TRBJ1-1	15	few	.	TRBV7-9	CASSVRSGMNTEAFF	TGTGCCAGCAGCGTTCGATCGGGTATGAACACTGAAGCTTTCTTT
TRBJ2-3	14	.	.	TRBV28	CASAPGDGRATQYF	TGTGCCAGCGCCCCGGGGGATGGAAGGGCTACGCAGTATTTT
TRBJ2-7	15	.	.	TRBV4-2	CASSQVWTDFDEQYF	TGTGCCAGCAGCCAAGTATGGACAGACTTTGACGAGCAGTACTTC
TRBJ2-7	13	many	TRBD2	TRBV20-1	CSARLAGAYEQYF	TGCAGTGCTAGACTAGCGGGAGCCTACGAGCAGTACTTC
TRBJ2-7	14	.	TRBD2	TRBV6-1	CASRTSGLSYEQYF	TGTGCCAGCAGGACTAGCGGACTATCCTACGAGCAGTACTTC
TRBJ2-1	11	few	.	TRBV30	CARRGYNEQFF	TGTGCCCGGAGGGGGTACAATGAGCAGTTCTTC
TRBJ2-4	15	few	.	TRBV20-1	CSARENPIAKNIQYF	TGCAGTGCTAGAGAAAACCCGATAGCCAAAAACATTCAGTACTTC
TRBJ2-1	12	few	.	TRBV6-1	CASSPVLVEQFF	TGTGCCAGCAGCCCCGTTTTAGTTGAGCAGTTCTTC
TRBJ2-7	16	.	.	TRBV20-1	CSARSTMTGPSYEQYF	TGCAGTGCTAGATCCACCATGACTGGACCCTCCTACGAGCAGTACTTC
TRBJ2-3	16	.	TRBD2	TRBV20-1	CSANSLAGGVSDTQYF	TGCAGTGCCAATTCCTTAGCGGGGGGGGTATCAGATACGCAGTATTTT
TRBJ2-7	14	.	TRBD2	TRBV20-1	CSAHHSGGGYEQYF	TGCAGTGCTCATCATAGCGGGGGAGGCTACGAGCAGTACTTC
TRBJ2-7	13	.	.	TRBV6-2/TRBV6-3	CASRLADSYEQYF	TGTGCCAGCAGGTTAGCGGACTCCTACGAGCAGTACTTC
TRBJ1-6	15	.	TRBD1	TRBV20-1	CSARPRGGGNSPLHF	TGCAGTGCTAGGCCCCGAGGAGGGGGCAATTCACCCCTCCACTTT
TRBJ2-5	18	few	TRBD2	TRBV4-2	CASSQDLGSGGVTETQYF	TGTGCCAGCAGCCAAGATCTGGGTAGCGGGGGGGTTACGGAGACCCAGTACTTC
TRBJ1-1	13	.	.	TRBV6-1	CASRGHVDTEAFF	TGTGCCAGCAGAGGACATGTAGACACTGAAGCTTTCTTT
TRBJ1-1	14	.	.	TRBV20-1	CSARSGAGDTEAFF	TGCAGTGCTAGATCGGGGGCCGGGGACACTGAAGCTTTCTTT